A single TCR beta chain is shown here with its context. V lost 4 bases to trimming and J lost 1 base; unmatched junction nucleotides: 4. The germline V gene encodes CDR1 SGHRS and CDR2 YFSETQ. The CDR3 loop spans 15 amino acids. This record comes from a study of blood T cell repertoires in COVID-19. Study at large: Sites across the United States, Italy and Spain contributed samples from acute and convalescent COVID-19. In each case, the material was cDNA or gDNA derived from T cells, B-cell-depleted T cells, or PBMCs.

It was during active infection that Seattle patients were enrolled and then longitudinally followed. As originally analysed: For nucleated cells, counts were estimated from reference gene primer amplification. Using immunoSEQ multiplex PCR, the repertoire was profiled, and TCRdb retains in-frame clones only, with some absent. That table gives V, J and clone size, and the DNA gave D and trimming. In the table there are more than 200,000 clones, 82% of which are singletons. The chain is built from TRBV5-1 and TRBJ1-1; 10 positions match TRBD1. This receptor was obtained from a woman over 75 with COVID-19, enrolled during active disease. Sequenced material: peripheral blood. The CDR3 is CASSPGTGANTEAFF. DNA for the CDR3: TGCGCCAGCAGCCCCGGGACAGGGGCGAACACTGAAGCTTTCTTT. Full variable domain (missing parts from reference TRBV5-1 and TRBJ1-1): KAGVTQTPRYLIKTRGQQVTLSCSPISGHRSVSWYQQTPGQGLQFLFEYFSETQRNKGNFPGRFSGRQFSNSRSEMNVSTLELGDSALYLCASSPGTGANTEAFFGQGTRLTVV.